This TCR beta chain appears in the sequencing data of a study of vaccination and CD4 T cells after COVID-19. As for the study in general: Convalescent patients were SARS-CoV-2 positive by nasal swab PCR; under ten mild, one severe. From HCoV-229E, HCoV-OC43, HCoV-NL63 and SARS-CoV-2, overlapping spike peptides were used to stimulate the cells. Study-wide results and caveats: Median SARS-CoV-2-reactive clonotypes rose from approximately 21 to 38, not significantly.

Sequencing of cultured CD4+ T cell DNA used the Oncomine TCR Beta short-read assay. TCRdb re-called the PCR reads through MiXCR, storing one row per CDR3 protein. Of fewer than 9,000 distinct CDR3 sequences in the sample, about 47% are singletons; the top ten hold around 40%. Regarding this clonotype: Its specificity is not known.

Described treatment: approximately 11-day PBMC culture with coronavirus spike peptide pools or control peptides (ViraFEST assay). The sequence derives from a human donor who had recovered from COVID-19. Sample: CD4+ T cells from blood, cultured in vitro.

CDR3 in amino acids: CASSPRDWGNGYTF. CDR3 DNA sequence: TGTGCCAGTAGTCCCCGGGATTGGGGTAATGGCTACACCTTC. The V call is TRBV19, the J call TRBJ1-2; D ambiguous. The CDR3 is made up of 14 amino acids. Between the trimmed V and J ends, which lost 5 bases and 6 bases, there was a span of 16 bases. Germline CDR1 reads LNHDA; CDR2 reads SQIVND (reference sequence). Filled out from reference TRBV19 and TRBJ1-2, the complete variable domain reads DGGITQSPKYLFRKEGQNVTLSCEQNLNHDAMYWYRQDPGQGLRLIYYSQIVNDFQKGDIAEGYSVSREKKESFPLTVTSAQKNPTAFYLCASSPRDWGNGYTFGSGTRLTVV.